This T cell receptor beta chain was observed in a study of shared clonotypes between healthy human individuals (TCRdb year 2020). Regarding the research as a whole: The cohort comprised a couple of women and a few men aged 18 to 49 years. For each donor, CD4 naive and CD4 memory were each given three plates, CD8 naive was given two plates, and CD8 memory was given one plate. To estimate repertoire size and how much clonotypes are shared between individuals, the study performed deep sequencing of blood TCR repertoires from 4 to 6 healthy adults. Different laboratories and diverse techniques were used to prepare libraries and sequence TCR repertoires, to increase sequencing depth and limit assay-specific biases. Per donor, leukapheresis produced somewhere between about 0.94 and 8.9 billion PBMCs.

As regards this clone: Its recognized antigen is unknown. Per-nucleotide qualities are absent, and no much larger clonotype sits a single base away.

Beyond this particular receptor, the publication reports: Compared with non-shared clonotypes, clonotypes shared by all four sorted-subset donors had higher generation probabilities. Sampling was restricted to blood, and TCR repertoires in tissue are likely to differ from TCR repertoires in blood. When a handful of donors were compared, the shared fraction of clonotypes was about 5% for naive CD4, roughly 3.4% for naive CD8, 2% to 2.5% for memory CD4, and 0.3% to 0.5% for memory CD8. Pairwise subsampling indicated that sequencing depth was expected to affect the degree of clonotype sharing among donors. Rarefaction of sorted-subset datasets indicated incomplete sequencing despite the large sequencing depth. The small number of donors limited the genetic and exposure-history diversity represented. Estimated clonotype richness was generally larger for naive than for memory subsets.

According to the germline V gene, CDR1 reads MGHRA and CDR2 reads YSYEKL. The CDR3, from cysteine to phenylalanine, totals 15 residues. Just CDR3 DNA is preserved here, 45 bases in frame from base 1. The germline ends are 18 bases apart after V is trimmed by 0 bases and J by 9 bases. TCR CDR3 regions were amplified from genomic DNA by multiplex PCR using the deep immunoSEQ assay. For each cell subset, the extracted genomic DNA was distributed evenly across all wells of several immunoSEQ 96-well plates, and each plate served as one replicate. For sorted subsets, about 0.2 ug genomic DNA, equal to tens of thousands of T cell genomes, was loaded into each replicate PCR. The purified libraries were quantified using a Qubit 3.0 fluorometer, sized with a Bioanalyzer 2100, and then quantified again using the KAPA Library Quantification kit. Every immunoSEQ 96-well plate was sequenced on a separate single-read 150-cycle Illumina NextSeq 550 flow cell. On the study's bioinformatics: The immunoSEQ output contained only junctional sequences without quality scores, so filtering could not match that applied to full-length reads. Sequences were annotated with PyIR, a Python wrapper for IgBLAST v1.9, using IMGT germline references to assign V/J genes and CDR3. Reads were removed for weak V/J assignments (E-value above 1e-6), missing CDR3, stop codons, out-of-frame junctions, or ambiguous translated residues. A V3J clonotype was defined by an identical inferred V gene, J gene, and CDR3 amino acid sequence. Percentage overlap between repertoires was computed as shared unique clonotypes divided by the size of the smaller repertoire. Repertoire richness was assessed with RTK rarefaction, the Chao1 estimator, and Recon v2.1 estimates of unobserved clonotypes. Generation probabilities for all TCRbeta clonotypes obtained by the gDNA method from a handful of donors were computed using OLGA. The table comes from immuneACCESS by way of TCRdb, which keeps in-frame sequences with V and J called. Part of the clones is missing from these tables; in studies checked, under half for an unresolved V gene and the rest for unknown reasons. D and trimming were read from the DNA, whereas the V and J calls and clone size are those reported in that table. In all, the sample holds around 2,000,000 clones, and more than 85% of those were seen once. More than 1.5% of the sample goes to the ten largest clones.

CD8 naive samples were CD45RO-negative cells positively selected for CCR7, giving a CD45RA+CCR7+ population that excluded TemRA cells. Donors were healthy HIV-negative adults with no recently reported acute infections or vaccinations. Every donor was a Caucasian adult residing in Nashville, Tennessee, USA. After blood collection by leukapheresis, PBMCs were isolated using Ficoll-Histopaque density gradient centrifugation and then cryopreserved in the vapor phase of liquid nitrogen. Purity and quantity of every magnetically sorted T cell population were checked by analytical flow cytometry. Genomic DNA was isolated from every sorted fraction and measured by UV absorbance on a Nanodrop 2000c.

This clonotype was sampled from a man between 18 and 35 years old in good health. Some clones in this sample may be carry-over from other donors' samples. The chain couples TRBV4-1 to TRBJ2-7; no D segment can be confidently identified. Sequenced: naive CD8+ T cells from PBMCs. The sample's cell subset or site label is to be understood as: CD45RA+CCR7+. CDR3 region: CASSQEAHTSARQYF. The bases read TGCGCCAGCAGCCAAGAGGCTCATACCTCCGCACGGCAGTACTTC.